This entry describes one T cell receptor (beta chain). TCRdb passed the RT-PCR reads through MiXCR, listing each CDR3 protein once. The data hold 650,000 to 800,000 distinct CDR3 sequences, with 12% to 15% observed a single time. With 4 bases removed from V and 4 bases from J, the gap between germline ends came to 10 bases. The length of the CDR3 is 13 residues. The V gene's germline CDR1 is SGHRS and CDR2 YFSETQ. This receptor was taken from a female donor in good health, serving as a healthy control. This rearrangement joins TRBV5-1 to TRBJ2-3; possibly TRBD2 for D (6 bases). The sample comprised memory CD4+ T cells from blood. CDR3 sequence reads: CASSAGRADTQYF. The DNA of the CDR3 is TGCGCCAGCAGCGCCGGGAGAGCAGATACGCAGTATTTT.